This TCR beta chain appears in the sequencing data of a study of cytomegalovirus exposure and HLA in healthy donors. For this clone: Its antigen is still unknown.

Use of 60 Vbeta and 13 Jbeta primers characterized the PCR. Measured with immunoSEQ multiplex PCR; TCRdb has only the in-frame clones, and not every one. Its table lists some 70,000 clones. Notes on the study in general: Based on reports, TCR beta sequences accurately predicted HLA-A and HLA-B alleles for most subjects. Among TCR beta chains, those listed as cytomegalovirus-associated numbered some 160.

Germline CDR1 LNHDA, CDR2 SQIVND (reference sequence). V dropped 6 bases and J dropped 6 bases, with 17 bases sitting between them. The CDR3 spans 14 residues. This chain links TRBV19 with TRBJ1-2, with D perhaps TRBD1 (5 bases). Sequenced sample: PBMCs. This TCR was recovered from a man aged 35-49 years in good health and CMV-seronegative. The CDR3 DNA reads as TGTGCCAGTAGACTCCCCGGCAGGGTAAATGGCTACACCTTC. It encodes CASRLPGRVNGYTF.